Each of the 22 T cell receptor beta chains below was sequenced from the same sample in a study of T cells in women clearing cervical HPV infection (dated by TCRdb to 2017 to 2018). The library was produced with the immunoSEQ multiplex PCR assay. TCRdb mirrors the immuneACCESS table, restricted to in-frame sequences. Some clones are absent from its copies; in checked studies, under half trace to an unresolved V gene, and the reason for the others is unknown. The sample table on file contains around 21,000 clones. The top ten clonotypes cover 6% of the sample. The sequenced sample consisted of blood buffy coat. The receptors were sampled from a woman aged 18 to 75 with a cervical HPV16 infection that either progressed to CIN3+ or cleared (not recorded which).

In the case of this clone: The read terminates 3 residues before the CDR3 end, so the remaining end is supplied by the germline J gene. The genes are TRBV5-4 and TRBJ2-7, with a weak D call TRBD2 (6 bases). Germline CDR1 reads SGHNT; CDR2 reads YYREEE (reference sequence). CDR3 size: 16 residues. Trimming removed 4 bases from V and 2 bases from J, with 19 bases in between. CDR3 bases read: TGTGCCAGCAGCGGGATAGCGGAAGTTAGTGCCTACGAG. As protein: CASSGIAEVSAYE. In full, the CDR3 reads CASSGIAEVSAYEQYF.

Notes on this clone: The sequence runs out 3 residues before the end of the CDR3; the remainder is reconstructed from the germline J gene. V is TRBV14 and J is TRBJ2-1; 8 nucleotides match TRBD2. Trimming took 0 bases from V and 0 from J; bases not matched to a gene: 10. CDR1 is SGHDN and CDR2 is FVKESK in the germline V gene. This CDR3 is 19 amino acids long. The CDR3 bases that were read are TGTGCCAGCAGCCAAGATGGGGCTAGCGGGCTTAGCTCCTACAATGAG. Translated: CASSQDGASGLSSYNE. The complete CDR3 sequence is CASSQDGASGLSSYNEQFF.

To note about this clone: The CDR3 goes on 3 residues after the read ends, and that part is filled in from the germline J gene. The chain recombines TRBV7-3 with TRBJ2-2; 7 nucleotides align to TRBD1. V was clipped by 4 bases and J by 1 base; unmatched bases: 3. Germline CDR1 and CDR2: SGHTA and FQGTGA. The CDR3 covers 15 residues. The CDR3 bases that were read are TGTGCCAGCAGCTCGACAGGGATGAACACCGGGGAG. It yields the protein CASSSTGMNTGE. From start to end, the CDR3 is CASSSTGMNTGELFF.

Concerning this clone itself: The read stops 3 residues short of the end of the CDR3; the missing end is completed from the germline J gene. The rearrangement joins TRBV5-1 to TRBJ2-1; 9 bases are shared with TRBD2. Per germline, CDR1 SGHRS and CDR2 YFSETQ. The CDR3 is 15 amino acids. The trim removed 7 bases at V and 9 bases at J, leaving 14 bases unmatched. The CDR3 protein is CASREVAGVKGEQFF. CDR3 DNA (partial): TGCGCCAGCCGAGAAGTAGCGGGAGTTAAGGGTGAG.

A note on this clone: From the germline J gene comes the end of the CDR3, since the read stops 3 residues before it. The chain combines TRBV19 with TRBJ2-3, with D perhaps matching TRBD1 (6 bases). The germline CDR1 and CDR2 sequences are LNHDA and SQIVND (reference sequence). This CDR3 is built from 15 residues. V was shortened by 4 bases and J by 4 bases, with 15 bases between the two germline ends. The DNA read from the CDR3 is TGTGCCAGTAGTACGAGGTTGGGGGCCGCAGATACG. As protein: CASSTRLGAADT. The entire CDR3 protein is CASSTRLGAADTQYF.

Remarks on this clone: The read falls 3 residues short of the CDR3 end, and the missing part is taken from the germline J gene. The genes are TRBV9 and TRBJ1-2; 9 nucleotides agree with TRBD1. The CDR3 loop spans 15 amino acids. The germline gives CDR1 SGDLS, CDR2 YYNGEE. V lost 4 bases to trimming and J lost 4 bases; unmatched junction nucleotides: 8. CDR3 bases read: TGTGCCAGCAGCCCCTGGACAGGGGAAGGCTATGGC. Translated, it gives CASSPWTGEGYG. The complete CDR3 sequence is CASSPWTGEGYGYTF.

A word on this clone: The observed sequence ends 3 residues before the CDR3 terminus, with the missing tail filled in from the germline J gene. The V gene is TRBV7-2, the J gene TRBJ1-3; D gene unclear. Per germline, CDR1 SGHTA and CDR2 FQGNSA. The germline V and J ends were trimmed by 5 bases and 0 bases, with 8 bases remaining between them. The CDR3 is 14 amino acids. CDR3 in amino acids: CASSPLNSGNTIYF. The CDR3 bases that were read are TGTGCCAGCAGCCCACTAAACTCTGGAAACACC.

Note on this clone: The read terminates 3 residues before the CDR3 end, so the remaining end is supplied by the germline J gene. The chain employs TRBV20-1 and TRBJ2-4, with 7 bases that match TRBD1. V shed 4 bases, J shed 0 bases, and the junction held 6 bases outside the gene matches. Germline lookup yields CDR1 DFQATT and CDR2 SNEGSKA (reference sequence). The CDR3 covers 15 residues. The CDR3 here is CSAKRQGIAKNIQYF. The sequenced CDR3 bases are TGCAGTGCTAAAAGACAGGGAATAGCCAAAAACATT.

As to this clone: The observed sequence ends 3 residues before the CDR3 terminus, with the missing tail filled in from the germline J gene. The V gene is TRBV20-1, the J gene TRBJ2-7; 8 bases line up with TRBD1. This CDR3 spans 14 amino acids. V shed 4 bases and J 0 bases; nucleotides not matched to a gene: 5. Germline CDR1 is DFQATT and CDR2 is SNEGSKA (reference sequence). CDR3 in amino acids: CSAMGQVSSYEQYF. The CDR3 DNA, read in part, is TGCAGTGCTATGGGACAGGTGAGCTCCTACGAG.

As regards this clone: The missing CDR3 end, 3 residues past where the read stops, is filled in from the germline J gene. The chain carries TRBV7-9 and TRBJ2-7; D might be TRBD1 (6 bases). The CDR3 consists of 14 residues. V shed 4 bases and J shed 1 base, with 11 bases lying between them. Germline CDR1 is SEHNR and CDR2 is FQNEAQ (reference sequence). The covered CDR3 bases are TGTGCCAGCAGCTCGACCGGACAGTCCTACGAG. Protein product: CASSSTGQSYE. The whole CDR3 is CASSSTGQSYEQYF.

Concerning this clone: Sequencing ends 3 residues short of the CDR3 end; the germline J gene provides the rest. J is TRBJ2-5 and V is TRBV7-9; TRBD1 matches 9 bases. Per the germline V gene, CDR1 is SEHNR and CDR2 is FQNEAQ (reference sequence). CDR3 length equals 15 residues. V dropped 2 bases and J dropped 5; count of bases not matched to a gene: 6. CDR3 sequence reads: CASSLNTGGRETQYF. CDR3 DNA (partial): TGTGCCAGCAGCTTAAATACAGGGGGCAGGGAGACC.

About this clone: Sequencing ends 3 residues short of the CDR3 end; the germline J gene provides the rest. The V gene is TRBV11-2, the J gene TRBJ2-1, with 9 bases fitting TRBD1. This CDR3 region has 15 residues. After removal of 6 bases from V and 4 bases from J, the junction contained 7 bases not matched to a gene. Germline lookup yields CDR1 SGHAT and CDR2 FQNNGV. Incomplete CDR3 DNA: TGTGCCAGCAGACAACAGGGGGCCCCGTACAATGAG. Translation: CASRQQGAPYNE. The whole CDR3 protein reads CASRQQGAPYNEQFF.

About this clone itself: The sequenced fragment ends 3 residues before the CDR3 boundary, so the rest is inferred from the germline J gene. This chain uses TRBV6-1 with TRBJ2-6; D is ambiguous. Germline lookup yields CDR1 MNHNS and CDR2 SASEGT. Trimming pared 0 bases from V and 1 base from J, leaving 7 bases between. There are 16 residues in the CDR3. CDR3 bases read: TGTGCCAGCAGTGAAGCAACCGGGTCTGGGGCCAACGTC. As protein: CASSEATGSGANV. From start to end, the CDR3 is CASSEATGSGANVLTF.

This chain's CDR3 is CASSILSGTSTDTQYF. The sequenced part of the CDR3 DNA is TGTGCCAGCAGCATACTGAGCGGAACTAGCACAGATACG. This sequence joins TRBV5-4 and TRBJ2-3; tentative D call: TRBD2 (5 bases). The CDR3 goes on 3 residues after the read ends, and that part is filled in from the germline J gene. This CDR3 region has 16 residues. Deletions cut 4 bases from V and 0 bases from J, with 15 bases between. Germline V gene lookup returns CDR1 SGHNT and CDR2 YYREEE (reference sequence).

The covered CDR3 bases are TGTGCCAGCAGTTTTAGATCAGGGCACCAGACTGGGAGCACTGAA. This sequence encodes CASSFRSGHQTGSTE. The entire CDR3 protein reads CASSFRSGHQTGSTEAFF. V usage is TRBV28 and J usage is TRBJ1-1, with D maybe TRBD1 (5 bases). The CDR3 is cut off 3 residues early in the read; its end comes from the germline J gene. V lost 3 bases to trimming and J lost 4 bases, with 24 bases between them. CDR3 length: 18 residues. Germline assignment: CDR1 MDHEN and CDR2 SYDVKM.

In regard to this clone: Coverage ceases 3 residues before the CDR3 finishes, and the germline J gene fills in the end. This chain uses TRBV4-1 with TRBJ2-3; 7 nucleotides match TRBD1. The CDR3 length is 14 residues. The germline CDR1 and CDR2 sequences are MGHRA and YSYEKL. V lost 3 bases and J lost 6; bases outside the gene matches: 6. The CDR3 is CASSHPNRGDTQYF. CDR3 DNA, as far as it was read: TGCGCCAGCAGCCACCCCAACAGGGGTGATACG.

In the case of this clone: The DNA ends 3 residues before the CDR3 does, and the rest of the CDR3 is filled in from the germline J gene. The rearrangement links TRBV18 to TRBJ2-7; D gene ambiguous. Per germline, CDR1 KGHSH and CDR2 LQKENI. Trimming removed 1 base from V and 2 bases from J, with 6 bases in between. CDR3 length: 13 residues. The CDR3 sequence: CASSPRAAYEQYF. Partial CDR3 DNA: TGTGCCAGCTCACCACGGGCAGCCTACGAG.

With regard to this clone: The CDR3 end falls 3 residues outside the read, so it is completed with the germline J gene. V is TRBV20-1 and J is TRBJ2-7; D is possibly TRBD2 (6 bases). The V end lost 3 bases, the J end lost 3 bases, and 12 bases lay between the germline ends. This CDR3 has 13 residues. Germline assignment: CDR1 DFQATT and CDR2 SNEGSKA (reference sequence). The CDR3 sequence: CSASSAGSYEQYF. The DNA read from the CDR3 is TGCAGTGCTAGTTCTGCGGGAAGCTACGAG.

Details on this clone: The DNA ends 3 residues before the CDR3 does, and the rest of the CDR3 is filled in from the germline J gene. The chain employs TRBV5-1 and TRBJ2-1, with TRBD2 matching 9 bases. With V trimmed by 0 bases and J by 2 bases, 3 bases remained unmatched. The germline CDR1 and CDR2 sequences are SGHRS and YFSETQ. There are 16 residues in the CDR3. The chain's CDR3 is CASSLAAGGPYNEQFF. The sequenced CDR3 bases are TGCGCCAGCAGCTTGGCCGCGGGAGGGCCCTACAATGAG.

Turning to this clone: The read ends 3 residues before the CDR3 terminus; that terminus is restored from the germline J gene. In the same sample, other DNA sequences code for this CDR3. This sequence joins TRBV18 and TRBJ2-7, with D possibly being TRBD2 (5 bases). Germline V gives CDR1 KGHSH, CDR2 LQKENI. Trimming left V 1 base short and J 4 bases short, with 14 bases between. CDR3 length equals 15 residues. This chain's CDR3 is CASSPLSADLYEQYF. The CDR3 DNA, read in part, is TGTGCCAGCTCACCACTCTCAGCGGACCTTTACGAG.

This CDR3 is CSARDRAGSLYEQYF. The part of the CDR3 DNA that was read is TGCAGTGCTAGAGATCGGGCAGGGAGTTTGTACGAG. The rearrangement joins TRBV20-1 to TRBJ2-7; possibly TRBD1 or TRBD2 for D (5 bases each). The read terminates 3 residues ahead of where the CDR3 ends, so the germline J gene completes it. CDR1 DFQATT and CDR2 SNEGSKA come from the germline V gene (reference sequence). V lost 0 bases to trimming and J lost 4 bases, with 16 bases between them. The CDR3 has 15 amino acids.

As for this clone: The sequenced fragment ends 3 residues before the CDR3 boundary, so the rest is inferred from the germline J gene. The gene calls are TRBV2 and TRBJ1-6, with a tentative D call TRBD1 (5 bases). CDR3 length equals 18 residues. Germline assignment: CDR1 SNHLY and CDR2 FYNNEI. Trimming stripped 6 bases from V and 0 bases from J, with 18 bases between. The part of the CDR3 DNA that was read is TGTGCCAGCAGCCAAGGGGTAGGACCCAGCTCCTATAATTCACCC. It specifies CASSQGVGPSSYNSP. In full, the CDR3 reads CASSQGVGPSSYNSPLHF.